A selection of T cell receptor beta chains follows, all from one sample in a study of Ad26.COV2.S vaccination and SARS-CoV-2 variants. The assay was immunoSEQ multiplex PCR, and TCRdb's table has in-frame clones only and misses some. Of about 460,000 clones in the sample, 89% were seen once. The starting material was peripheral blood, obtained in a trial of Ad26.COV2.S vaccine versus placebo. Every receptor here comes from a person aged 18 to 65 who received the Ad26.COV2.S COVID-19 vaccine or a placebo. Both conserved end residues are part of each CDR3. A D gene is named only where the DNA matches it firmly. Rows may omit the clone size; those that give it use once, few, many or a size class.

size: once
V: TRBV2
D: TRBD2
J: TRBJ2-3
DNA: TGTGCCAGCGGCCCCAGCACTAGCGGGAGGGGCGATACGCAGTATTTT
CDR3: CASGPSTSGRGDTQYF

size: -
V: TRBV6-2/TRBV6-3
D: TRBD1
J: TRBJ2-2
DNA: TGTGCCAGCAGCCTCGGACAGGGGGCGGCCGGGGAGCTGTTTTTT
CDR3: CASSLGQGAAGELFF

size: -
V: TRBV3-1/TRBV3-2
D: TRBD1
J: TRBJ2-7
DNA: TGTGCCAGCAGCCAGGCCGGGACAGGGACCTACGAGCAGTACTTC
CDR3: CASSQAGTGTYEQYF

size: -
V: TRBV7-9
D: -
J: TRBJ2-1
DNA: TGTGCCAGCAGCTTGGAGTTCCGCTACAATGAGCAGTTCTTC
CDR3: CASSLEFRYNEQFF

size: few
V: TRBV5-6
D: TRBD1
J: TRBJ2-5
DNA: TGTGCCAGCAGCCCCCTGGTTGACAGGGAATTGGAGACCCAGTACTTC
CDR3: CASSPLVDRELETQYF

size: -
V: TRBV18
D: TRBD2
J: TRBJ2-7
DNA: TGTGCCAGCTCACCCGGACTAGCGGACTACGAGCAGTACTTC
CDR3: CASSPGLADYEQYF

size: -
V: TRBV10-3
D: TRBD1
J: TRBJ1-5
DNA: TGTGCCATCAGTACGGACAGGGGGTTTCAGCCCCAGCATTTT
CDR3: CAISTDRGFQPQHF

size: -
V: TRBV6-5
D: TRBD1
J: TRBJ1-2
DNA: TGTGCCAGCAGTTACCGGAAGACAGGGTTTAACTATGGCTACACCTTC
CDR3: CASSYRKTGFNYGYTF

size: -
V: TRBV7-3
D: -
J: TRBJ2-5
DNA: TGTGCCAGCAGCTTAAGCGGGAACAAAGAGACCCAGTACTTC
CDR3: CASSLSGNKETQYF

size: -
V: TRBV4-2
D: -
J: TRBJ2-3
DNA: TGTGCCAGCAGCCAAGGGCAGGGCCAAAGCACAGATACGCAGTATTTT
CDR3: CASSQGQGQSTDTQYF

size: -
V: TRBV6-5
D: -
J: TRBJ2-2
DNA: TGTGCCAGCAGTTACTCGACAGCGAACACCGGGGAGCTGTTTTTT
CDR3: CASSYSTANTGELFF

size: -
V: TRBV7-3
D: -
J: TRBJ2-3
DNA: TGTGCCAGCAGCTTAAGGGGGCTCTCAAACGCCTTTAAGTATTTT
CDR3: CASSLRGLSNAFKYF

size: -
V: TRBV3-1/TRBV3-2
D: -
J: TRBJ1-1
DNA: TGTGCCAGCAGCCAGTGGACAGCTCTTGAAGCTTTCTTT
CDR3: CASSQWTALEAFF

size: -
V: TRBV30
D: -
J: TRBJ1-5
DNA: TGTGCCTGGAGTGTCTTCTCCATCAATAGCAATCAGCCCCAGCATTTT
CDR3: CAWSVFSINSNQPQHF

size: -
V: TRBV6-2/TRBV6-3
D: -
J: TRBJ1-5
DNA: TGTGCCAGCAGTTACTTCCACAGGGTCCAGGGACCCCAGCATTTT
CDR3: CASSYFHRVQGPQHF

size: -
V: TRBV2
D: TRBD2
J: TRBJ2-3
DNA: TGTGCCAGCAAGAGGGCTAGCGGGACCGTAGATACGCAGTATTTT
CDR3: CASKRASGTVDTQYF

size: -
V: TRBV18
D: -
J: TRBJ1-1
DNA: TGTGCCAGCTCACCCTGGCCAGGGAGGGGAGCTTTCTTT
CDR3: CASSPWPGRGAFF

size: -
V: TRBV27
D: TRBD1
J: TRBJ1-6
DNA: TGTGCCAGCCAACAGGGGTATAATTCACCCCTCCACTTT
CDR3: CASQQGYNSPLHF

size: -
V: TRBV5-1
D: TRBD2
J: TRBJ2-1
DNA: TGCGCCAGCAGCTTTACTAGCGGAACCTACAATGAGCAGTTCTTC
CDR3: CASSFTSGTYNEQFF

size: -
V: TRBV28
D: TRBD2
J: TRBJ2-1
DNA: TGTGCCAGCAGTGGGCTAGCGGGATGGAATGAGCAGTTCTTC
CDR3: CASSGLAGWNEQFF

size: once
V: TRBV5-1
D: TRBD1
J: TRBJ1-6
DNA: TGCGCCAGCAGCCTCCCTACCAGGGGGGCTAATTCACCCCTCCACTTT
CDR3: CASSLPTRGANSPLHF

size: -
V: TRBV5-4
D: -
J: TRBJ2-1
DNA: TGTGCCAGCAGCTTTAGCGAGCAGTTCTTC
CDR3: CASSFSEQFF

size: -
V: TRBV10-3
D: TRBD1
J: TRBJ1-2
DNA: TGTGCCATCACCGAACGAGGGACAGCCTATGGCTACACCTTC
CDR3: CAITERGTAYGYTF

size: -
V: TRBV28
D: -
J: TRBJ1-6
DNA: TGTGCCAGTAACCGTCTTGACAGGAACAATTCACCCCTCCACTTT
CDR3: CASNRLDRNNSPLHF

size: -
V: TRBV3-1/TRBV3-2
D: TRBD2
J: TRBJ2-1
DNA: TGTGCCAGCAGCCAAGAAAGGGGAGCGGGAGGTTTGGGTAATGAGCAGTTCTTC
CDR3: CASSQERGAGGLGNEQFF

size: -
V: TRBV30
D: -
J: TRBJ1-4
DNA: TGTGCCTGGAGCACTGGGGGGGATGAAAAACTGTTTTTT
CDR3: CAWSTGGDEKLFF

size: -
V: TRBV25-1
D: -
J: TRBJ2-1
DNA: TGTGCCAGCAGTGATAGAACGCAGAGCTCCTACAATGAGCAGTTCTTC
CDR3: CASSDRTQSSYNEQFF

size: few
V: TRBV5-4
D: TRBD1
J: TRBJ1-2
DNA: TGTGCCAGCAGCTTGGGGACAGGGGTGTATGGCTACACCTTC
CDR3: CASSLGTGVYGYTF

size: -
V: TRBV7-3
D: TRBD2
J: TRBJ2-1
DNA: TGTGCCAGCAGCTTCGGGCTAGCGGGATTCTATGAGCAGTTCTTC
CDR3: CASSFGLAGFYEQFF

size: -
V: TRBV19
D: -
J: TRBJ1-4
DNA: TGTGCCTCCTATGCAACTAATGAAAAACTGTTTTTT
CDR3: CASYATNEKLFF